Listed here are 30 T cell receptor beta chains from one sample, sequenced in a study of T cell responses to AZD1222 COVID-19 vaccine. Sequencing was performed with immunoSEQ multiplex PCR; in TCRdb, only in-frame clones are kept and a portion is missing. Of about 150,000 clones in the sample, 88% were seen once. Material: peripheral blood, obtained on day 0 of AZD1222 vaccination. The receptor set was obtained from an adult in good health.

The chain recombines TRBV3-1 (or the pseudogene TRBV3-2) with TRBJ2-2, with no clear D. The V and J ends lost 3 bases and 5 bases respectively, with 10 bases between them. The germline V gene encodes CDR1 LGHDT and CDR2 YNNKEL (reference sequence). CDR3 length: 14 residues. CDR3 nucleotides: TGTGCCAGCAGCCACTTAGGGCGGACCGGGGAGCTGTTTTTT. Its protein product is CASSHLGRTGELFF.

This clone was detected only once. V usage is TRBV4-1 and J usage is TRBJ1-5; 7 bases map to TRBD1. V was clipped by 0 bases and J by 6 bases; unmatched bases: 5. Germline values: CDR1 MGHRA, CDR2 YSYEKL. The CDR3 has 15 amino acids. In nucleotides, the CDR3 is TGCGCCAGCAGCCAAGAACCAGGGGGGATTCAGCCCCAGCATTTT. The encoded protein is CASSQEPGGIQPQHF.

The chain uses TRBV12-3 or TRBV12-4 and TRBJ2-7; TRBD1 might be the D (6 bases). Trimming cost V 4 bases and J 5 bases, with 12 bases left between them. The CDR3 loop spans 13 amino acids. CDR3 sequence reads: CASSWTVGHEQYF. In DNA form, the CDR3 reads TGTGCCAGCAGTTGGACAGTTGGCCACGAGCAGTACTTC.

The chain employs TRBV5-6 and TRBJ1-2, with D unresolved. Germline CDR1 reads SGHDT; CDR2 reads YYEEEE. CDR3 size: 14 residues. V was trimmed by 0 bases and J by 0 bases, leaving 6 bases between them. The CDR3 is CASSLGRPNYGYTF. The DNA of the CDR3 is TGTGCCAGCAGCTTGGGCCGGCCTAACTATGGCTACACCTTC.

This clone was seen a handful of times. This CDR3 reads CASSIVGRTDQPYNEQFF. DNA for the CDR3: TGTGCCAGTAGTATAGTTGGGAGGACAGACCAACCCTACAATGAGCAGTTCTTC. The chain combines TRBV19 with TRBJ2-1, with D perhaps given as TRBD1 or TRBD2 (6 bases each). V was pared by 1 base and J by 2 bases, with 18 bases between. There are 18 residues in the CDR3. Germline V lookup: CDR1 LNHDA, CDR2 SQIVND (reference sequence). The full variable domain, completed using reference TRBV19 and TRBJ2-1, is DGGITQSPKYLFRKEGQNVTLSCEQNLNHDAMYWYRQDPGQGLRLIYYSQIVNDFQKGDIAEGYSVSREKKESFPLTVTSAQKNPTAFYLCASSIVGRTDQPYNEQFFGPGTRLTVL.

The genes are TRBV2 and TRBJ1-4, with TRBD1 as a possible D gene (5 bases). Trimming took off 5 bases at V and 7 bases at J, with 8 bases between the two ends. Germline V gene sequence: CDR1 SNHLY, CDR2 FYNNEI. This CDR3 has 12 amino acids. The CDR3 is CASSWGREKLFF. In nucleotides, the CDR3 is TGTGCCAGCAGTTGGGGACGTGAAAAACTGTTTTTT.

The chain couples TRBV7-8 to TRBJ1-2; TRBD1 agrees at 10 bases. Germline V CDR1 and CDR2: SGHVS, FQNEAQ. Trimming at V came to 4 bases and at J to 4 bases, leaving 9 bases not matched to a gene. The CDR3 runs to 16 residues. The CDR3 nucleotides are TGTGCCAGCAGCTGGGACAGGGGAAATGTGGGCTATGGCTACACCTTC. Protein product: CASSWDRGNVGYGYTF.

V usage is TRBV7-2 and J usage is TRBJ2-7, with a possible D match to TRBD1 (5 bases). V was clipped by 1 base and J by 3 bases, with 10 bases between them. CDR3 length: 14 amino acids. Germline assignment: CDR1 SGHTA and CDR2 FQGNSA. The CDR3 here is CASSLVVGHYEQYF. The CDR3 DNA sequence: TGTGCCAGCAGCTTAGTGGTAGGACACTACGAGCAGTACTTC.

The CDR3 DNA follows: TGTGCCAGCAGTGGGGGGGGCATCTATGGCTACACCTTC. The encoded protein is CASSGGGIYGYTF. This rearrangement joins TRBV2 to TRBJ1-2; possible D gene TRBD1, 6 bases. There are 13 residues in the CDR3. The germline V gene encodes CDR1 SNHLY and CDR2 FYNNEI. V dropped 4 bases and J dropped 4 bases, with 10 bases sitting between them.

The chain recombines TRBV9 with TRBJ2-5; D remains unclear. The V end was cut by 2 bases, the J end by 5 bases, with 13 bases between. The CDR3 loop spans 14 amino acids. Germline V gene lookup returns CDR1 SGDLS and CDR2 YYNGEE. The CDR3 bases are TGTGCCAGCAGCGTGGGAACTACGCGGGAGACCCAGTACTTC. Translating it yields CASSVGTTRETQYF.

By share, this clone counts as medium-sized. The chain recombines TRBV7-8 with TRBJ1-1; tentative D call: TRBD1 (5 bases). Germline CDR1 is SGHVS and CDR2 is FQNEAQ. This CDR3 is 14 amino acids long. Trimming shortened V by 3 bases and J by 3 bases, and 11 bases separated the two germline ends. In DNA form, the CDR3 reads TGTGCCAGCAGCTTGTGGGGCCTAGACACTGAAGCTTTCTTT. Protein product: CASSLWGLDTEAFF.

The V and J genes are TRBV2 and TRBJ2-1; 12 positions agree with TRBD2. CDR3 length equals 15 residues. Losses at the gene ends were 3 bases for V and 13 bases for J; bases not matched to a gene: 10. The germline gives CDR1 SNHLY, CDR2 FYNNEI. CDR3 amino acids: CASSDQGLAGSPQFF. CDR3 coding DNA: TGTGCCAGCAGTGATCAAGGACTAGCGGGGTCCCCACAGTTCTTC.

This clone is medium-sized in the sample. This chain connects TRBV12-5 to TRBJ1-2, with D unclear. Trimming cost V 0 bases and J 6 bases, with 5 bases left between them. CDR1 and CDR2 (germline): LGHNT, FRNRAP. The length of the CDR3 is 12 residues. CDR3 sequence reads: CASGLVVNGYTF. As DNA, the CDR3 is TGTGCTAGTGGTTTGGTAGTGAATGGCTACACCTTC.

This chain connects TRBV7-2 to TRBJ2-3; 13 bases align to TRBD2. Trimming cost V 5 bases and J 3 bases; bases outside gene matches: 5. The germline V gene has CDR1 SGHTA and CDR2 FQGNSA. The length of the CDR3 is 16 residues. CDR3 bases: TGTGCCAGCAGCCCAAGACTAGCGGGGGGAACAGATACGCAGTATTTT. Protein: CASSPRLAGGTDTQYF.

The chain has TRBV7-8 and TRBJ2-3; 7 bases are shared with TRBD2. The CDR3 loop spans 14 amino acids. Trimming removed 7 bases from V and 6 bases from J; junction bases left unmatched: 10. Germline values: CDR1 SGHVS, CDR2 FQNEAQ. CDR3 protein: CASTRAGPRDTQYF. The CDR3, as DNA: TGTGCCAGCACCCGAGCGGGGCCCCGGGATACGCAGTATTTT.

The rearrangement links TRBV6-1 to TRBJ1-2; weak D call: TRBD1 (5 bases). CDR1 MNHNS and CDR2 SASEGT come from the germline V gene. The V and J ends lost 1 base and 4 bases respectively, with 10 bases between them. This CDR3 region has 14 residues. In nucleotides, the CDR3 is TGTGCCAGCAGTGAAGTTGAGGGGAGCTATGGCTACACCTTC. This codes for CASSEVEGSYGYTF.

This chain joins TRBV28 and TRBJ1-2, with 8 positions matching TRBD1. Losses at the gene ends were 6 bases for V and 9 bases for J; bases not matched to a gene: 6. The CDR3 is 12 amino acids. The germline gives CDR1 MDHEN, CDR2 SYDVKM. For the CDR3, the DNA is TGTGCCAGCAGGAAAGGACAGGGAAGCTACACCTTC. Protein: CASRKGQGSYTF.

The V call is TRBV21-1, the J call TRBJ2-2; the table names TRBD1, a call not compared with the DNA. TRBV21-1 is a known pseudogene. This CDR3 spans 14 amino acids. CDR3 in amino acids: CASLRRGNTGELFF. In DNA, the CDR3 is TGTGCCAGCTTACGAAGGGGTAACACCGGGGAGCTGTTTTTT.

The rearrangement joins TRBV28 to TRBJ2-7, with D unclear. Germline CDR1 and CDR2: MDHEN and SYDVKM. The V end lost 5 bases, the J end lost 2 bases, and 4 bases lay between the germline ends. CDR3 length: 11 residues. The DNA for the CDR3 is TGTGCCAGCAGTACCCCCTACGAGCAGTACTTC. It encodes CASSTPYEQYF.

The chain uses TRBV6-6 and TRBJ1-1, with 10 nucleotides matching TRBD1. Trimming cost V 6 bases and J 1 base; bases outside gene matches: 8. The CDR3 runs 16 residues. Germline loops: CDR1 MNHNY, CDR2 SVGAGI (reference sequence). The CDR3 region is CASRSGQGERNTEAFF. Written as DNA, the CDR3 is TGTGCCAGCAGAAGCGGACAGGGGGAAAGGAACACTGAAGCTTTCTTT.

This clone was seen repeatedly, ten times or more. V usage is TRBV4-1 and J usage is TRBJ1-2; TRBD1 matches 9 bases. The trim removed 4 bases at V and 4 bases at J, leaving 7 bases unmatched. CDR3 length: 15 residues. Germline CDR1 is MGHRA and CDR2 is YSYEKL. CDR3 nucleotide sequence: TGCGCCAGCAGCCCGGGACAGGGAAACGTCTATGGCTACACCTTC. As protein: CASSPGQGNVYGYTF.

With respect to this clone: Additional DNA sequences in this sample encode the identical CDR3. This rearrangement joins TRBV15 to TRBJ2-7; D remains unclear. Trimming shortened V by 0 bases and J by 4 bases, and 4 bases separated the two germline ends. Germline V CDR1 and CDR2: LNHNV, YYDKDF (reference sequence). The CDR3 is made up of 12 amino acids. CDR3 coding DNA: TGTGCCACCAGCAGAGACGGATACGAGCAGTACTTC. Translation: CATSRDGYEQYF.

J is TRBJ2-5 and V is TRBV7-9, with 13 bases identical to TRBD2. Per germline, CDR1 SEHNR and CDR2 FQNEAQ (reference sequence). Trimming cost V 5 bases and J 5 bases; bases outside gene matches: 2. CDR3 length: 14 amino acids. The CDR3 nucleotides are TGTGCCAGCAGCACTAGCGGGGGGGCCGAGACCCAGTACTTC. It yields the protein CASSTSGGAETQYF.

The gene calls are TRBV10-3 and TRBJ1-4; 8 nucleotides align to TRBD1. J gave up 3 bases and V 10 bases, and 4 bases lay outside the gene matches. The length of the CDR3 is 13 residues. Germline V gene sequence: CDR1 ENHRY, CDR2 SYGVKD. CDR3 region: CASSTGANEKLFF. The CDR3 nucleotides read TGTGCCAGCTCGACAGGGGCTAATGAAAAACTGTTTTTT.

This clone was counted a single time. This chain uses TRBV3-1 (or the pseudogene TRBV3-2) with TRBJ2-3; 13 bases are a match to TRBD2. The CDR3 has 17 amino acids. Germline V gives CDR1 LGHDT, CDR2 YNNKEL (reference sequence). The trim removed 0 bases at V and 6 bases at J, leaving 6 bases unmatched. In DNA, the CDR3 is TGTGCCAGCAGCCAAGATCGGACTAGCGGGGGTACCGATACGCAGTATTTT. Amino acids: CASSQDRTSGGTDTQYF.

V gene TRBV10-3 combines with J gene TRBJ2-1; the D gene is possibly TRBD1 (6 bases). V lost 6 bases and J 4 bases, leaving 10 bases between the germline ends. Germline CDR1 reads ENHRY; CDR2 reads SYGVKD. This CDR3 has 13 amino acids. The DNA for the CDR3 is TGTGCCATCAGCAGAGGACAGTACAATGAGCAGTTCTTC. The encoded protein is CAISRGQYNEQFF.

V and J are TRBV6-6 and TRBJ1-1, with D unresolved. Germline CDR1 reads MNHNY; CDR2 reads SVGAGI (reference sequence). V lost 4 bases and J 1 base, leaving 13 bases between the germline ends. The length of the CDR3 is 15 residues. CDR3 sequence (DNA): TGTGCCAGCAGTTTCCCCGGCGGAGGGAACACTGAAGCTTTCTTT. Its translation: CASSFPGGGNTEAFF.

This chain connects TRBV29-1 to TRBJ1-2, with TRBD1 matching 12 bases. This CDR3 is 15 amino acids long. CDR1 and CDR2 from the germline V gene are SQVTM and ANQGSEA. Germline trimming cut 7 bases from V and 6 bases from J; bases unmatched to any gene: 12. CDR3 region: CSGGRLGQGADGYTF. The CDR3 bases are TGCAGCGGGGGCCGTCTGGGACAGGGGGCGGATGGCTACACCTTC.

The CDR3: CASSSDSSYEQYF. The CDR3 DNA sequence: TGTGCCAGCAGTTCCGACTCTTCCTACGAGCAGTACTTC. V gene TRBV5-8 combines with J gene TRBJ2-7; D gene uncertain. CDR3 length equals 13 residues. With 5 bases removed from V and 1 base from J, the gap between germline ends came to 10 bases. Germline CDR1 and CDR2: SGHTS and YDEGEE.

A note on this clone: Other DNA sequences within the sample encode an identical CDR3. The chain recombines TRBV7-2 with TRBJ1-3, with unresolved D. CDR3 length equals 16 residues. Trimming cost V 1 base and J 1 base, with 11 bases left between them. Germline V gene sequence: CDR1 SGHTA, CDR2 FQGNSA. This chain's CDR3 is CASSLDVGSSGNTIYF. Here the CDR3 DNA reads TGTGCCAGCAGCTTAGACGTGGGGAGTTCTGGAAACACCATATATTTT.